This T cell receptor beta chain was profiled in a study of T cell changes during pregnancy in multiple sclerosis. Some clones are missing from TCRdb's copy, which holds only in-frame ones; the method was immunoSEQ multiplex PCR. The sample comprises 34,000 or so clones, less than 95% of which are singletons, and about 10% rests with the top ten. The starting material was CD8+ T cells from peripheral blood mononuclear cells, obtained before pregnancy. This receptor was obtained from a female donor with multiple sclerosis, enrolled in a pregnancy study.

In nucleotides, the CDR3 is TGTGCCAGCAGTGAATTACTAGCGGGCAGCTCCTACAATGAGCAGTTCTTC. Encoded protein: CASSELLAGSSYNEQFF. The V and J genes are TRBV2 and TRBJ2-1, with TRBD2 matching over 9 bases. CDR3 length equals 17 residues. Germline lookup yields CDR1 SNHLY and CDR2 FYNNEI. The V gene end was trimmed by 2 bases and the J gene end by 0 bases; junction bases not matched to a gene: 5.